This passage covers 24 T cell receptor beta chains from one sample sequenced in a study of beta chain features in type 1 diabetes. Their antigens are not known. The isolated RNA, all of it, was reverse transcribed, so expressed TCRB transcripts were what got sequenced. Using immunoSEQ multiplex PCR, the repertoire was profiled, and TCRdb retains in-frame clones only, with some absent. The sample lists roughly 150,000 clones; around 63% were seen once. General study results and limits: Moderately but significantly shorter TCRB CDR3s were found in Type 1 diabetes patients in all four CD4+ subsets.

The sequencing sample was made of naive CD4+ T cells from blood. These receptors originate from a man aged 25-45 years with type 1 diabetes.

The V and J genes are TRBV7-9 and TRBJ2-5; tentative D call: TRBD1 (6 bases). Germline CDR1 and CDR2: SEHNR and FQNEAQ (reference sequence). V gave up 6 bases and J gave up 4 bases, with 15 bases separating them. The CDR3 sequence is 14 residues long. For the CDR3, the DNA is TGTGCCAGCAGAACAACCACAGGGATAGAGACCCAGTACTTC. This gives the protein CASRTTTGIETQYF. Variable domain in full (rest from reference TRBV7-9 and TRBJ2-5): DTGVSQNPRHKITKRGQNVTFRCDPISEHNRLYWYRQTLGQGPEFLTYFQNEAQLEKSRLLSDRFSAERPKGSFSTLEIQRTEQGDSAMYLCASRTTTGIETQYFGPGTRLLVL.

V and J are TRBV6-1 and TRBJ1-6; 7 nucleotides line up with TRBD1. The V and J ends lost 6 bases and 5 bases, in that order; junction bases with no gene match: 7. Germline CDR1 and CDR2: MNHNS and SASEGT. The CDR3 is 15 amino acids. In DNA form, the CDR3 reads TGTGCCAGCAGCTTTACCGGGACAGATAATTCACCCCTCCACTTT. Protein product: CASSFTGTDNSPLHF.

This clone was seen only a few times. The chain uses TRBV7-2 and TRBJ2-1, with TRBD2 as a possible D gene (7 bases). Trimming took off 2 bases at V and 16 bases at J, with 15 bases between the two ends. The CDR3 sequence is 12 residues long. The germline V gene has CDR1 SGHTA and CDR2 FQGNSA. The CDR3 spells CASSLTGGLGFF. The CDR3 region has the DNA TGTGCCAGCAGCTTAACGGGGGGCCTCGGATTCTTC.

This chain links TRBV9 with TRBJ2-3, with 12 bases that match TRBD2. V was clipped by 4 bases and J by 0 bases; unmatched bases: 3. CDR1 SGDLS and CDR2 YYNGEE come from the germline V gene. The CDR3 covers 16 residues. CDR3 sequence (DNA): TGTGCCAGCAGCTCAGGGACTAGCGGGAGCACAGATACGCAGTATTTT. Its translation is CASSSGTSGSTDTQYF.

The chain carries TRBV14 and TRBJ1-6; D perhaps matches TRBD1 (5 bases). Between the trimmed V and J ends, which lost 2 bases and 0 bases, there was a span of 8 bases. Germline-derived CDR1 and CDR2 are SGHDN and FVKESK. The CDR3 sequence is 16 residues long. CDR3 amino acids: CASSQTQASYNSPLHF. The DNA of the CDR3 is TGTGCCAGCAGCCAAACACAGGCCTCCTATAATTCACCCCTCCACTTT.

This clone has a handful of counts. This rearrangement joins TRBV5-6 to TRBJ1-5; D gene unclear. Germline loops: CDR1 SGHDT, CDR2 YYEEEE. V was shortened by 1 base and J by 6 bases, with 5 bases between the two germline ends. This CDR3 has 12 residues. The CDR3 protein is CASSLKGQPQHF. The CDR3 DNA sequence: TGTGCCAGCAGCTTGAAGGGTCAGCCCCAGCATTTT.

V and J are TRBV30 and TRBJ2-7, with D perhaps given as TRBD1 or TRBD2 (5 bases each). Germline lookup yields CDR1 GTSNPN and CDR2 SVGIG (reference sequence). The CDR3 runs to 13 residues. Deletions cut 5 bases from V and 2 bases from J, with 13 bases between. The CDR3 nucleotides are TGTGCCTGGGAGGGACGGGATCCCTACGAGCAGTACTTC. This translates into CAWEGRDPYEQYF.

The table lists this clone with a few counts. This rearrangement joins TRBV25-1 to TRBJ2-4; D call uncertain. CDR3 length: 13 residues. Looked up from germline, CDR1 is MGHDK and CDR2 is SYGVNS. V lost 2 bases and J 7 bases, leaving 9 bases between the germline ends. The CDR3 loop is CASSEAGSNIQYF. In nucleotides, the CDR3 is TGTGCCAGCAGTGAAGCCGGAAGCAACATTCAGTACTTC.

This chain uses TRBV10-3 with TRBJ2-7; D gene unclear. CDR1 is ENHRY, CDR2 SYGVKD, per germline. V shed 3 bases and J shed 2 bases, with 8 bases lying between them. CDR3 length equals 13 residues. The CDR3 region has the DNA TGTGCCATCAGTGAAGGGATAACCTACGAGCAGTACTTC. Translated, it gives CAISEGITYEQYF.

The chain employs TRBV7-9 and TRBJ2-3, with D possibly TRBD2 on 5 matching bases. The CDR3 loop spans 14 amino acids. V lost 5 bases and J 1 base, leaving 10 bases between the germline ends. Germline values: CDR1 SEHNR, CDR2 FQNEAQ (reference sequence). The CDR3 nucleotides read TGTGCCAGCAGCATTCTCGGGGGCACAGATACGCAGTATTTT. It translates to CASSILGGTDTQYF.

About this clone itself: Different DNA sequences within this sample yield the same CDR3. The chain combines TRBV11-2 with TRBJ2-1; TRBD2 matches at 9 bases. Germline V lookup: CDR1 SGHAT, CDR2 FQNNGV. With V trimmed by 3 bases and J by 4 bases, 4 bases remained unmatched. The CDR3 length is 15 residues. The CDR3: CASSFSGGSYNEQFF. The CDR3 region has the DNA TGTGCCAGCAGCTTTAGCGGGGGAAGTTACAATGAGCAGTTCTTC.

This clone was recorded a few times. This chain joins TRBV29-1 and TRBJ1-1, with D possibly being TRBD1 (5 bases). V shed 7 bases and J shed 8 bases, with 20 bases lying between them. Germline V gene sequence: CDR1 SQVTM, CDR2 ANQGSEA. The CDR3 extends over 13 amino acids. Here the CDR3 DNA reads TGCAGCGCCCCCGAGGGGCTGGGAACCGAAGCTTTCTTT. This gives the protein CSAPEGLGTEAFF.

J is TRBJ2-7 and V is TRBV18; 11 positions agree with TRBD1. V lost 2 bases, J lost 5 bases, and 8 bases stayed unmatched. Germline assignment: CDR1 KGHSH and CDR2 LQKENI. The CDR3 totals 16 residues. In DNA form, the CDR3 reads TGTGCCAGCTCACCATTACCGGGACAGGGGGACCACGAGCAGTACTTC. It encodes CASSPLPGQGDHEQYF.

V usage is TRBV4-3 and J usage is TRBJ2-3; TRBD2 matches at 7 bases. V dropped 5 bases and J dropped 2; count of bases not matched to a gene: 13. The CDR3 consists of 17 residues. CDR1 and CDR2 from the germline V gene are LGHNA and YSLEER. In nucleotides, the CDR3 is TGCGCCAGCAGCAAAGGTGGCTGGGGGACTACCACAGATACGCAGTATTTT. Translating it yields CASSKGGWGTTTDTQYF.

The rearrangement links TRBV10-3 to TRBJ2-2; D remains ambiguous. This CDR3 region has 15 residues. CDR1 and CDR2 from the germline V gene are ENHRY and SYGVKD. V lost 2 bases to trimming and J lost 1 base, with 8 bases between them. The CDR3 nucleotides read TGTGCCATCAGTGAGACAGCACTGAACACCGGGGAGCTGTTTTTT. It yields the protein CAISETALNTGELFF.

The rearrangement joins TRBV10-3 to TRBJ2-7; 7 bases map to TRBD1. Losses at the gene ends were 4 bases for V and 3 bases for J; bases not matched to a gene: 0. The CDR3 contains 12 residues. CDR1 ENHRY and CDR2 SYGVKD come from the germline V gene. The CDR3 sequence is CAISAGGYEQYF. The CDR3 DNA is TGTGCCATCAGTGCAGGGGGCTACGAGCAGTACTTC.

This clone was observed a few times. The V call is TRBV10-3, the J call TRBJ2-2, with D perhaps TRBD2 (5 bases). CDR3 length: 13 residues. Trimming stripped 2 bases from V and 5 bases from J, with 6 bases between. Germline V gene sequence: CDR1 ENHRY, CDR2 SYGVKD. CDR3 region: CAISEGRTGELFF. For the CDR3, the DNA is TGTGCCATCAGTGAGGGGAGAACCGGGGAGCTGTTTTTT.

V is TRBV27 and J is TRBJ2-7, with TRBD1 matching 8 bases. The CDR3 sequence is 14 residues long. V trimming: 5 bases; J trimming: 3 bases; junction bases outside the gene matches: 6. Germline V gene data show CDR1 as MNHEY and CDR2 as SMNVEV (reference sequence). CDR3 coding DNA: TGTGCCAGCAGTCCCGGACAGGGCCACTACGAGCAGTACTTC. Residues: CASSPGQGHYEQYF.

The V call is TRBV4-1, the J call TRBJ2-7, with D possibly being TRBD2 (6 bases). The ends were cut back, 4 bases at V and 4 bases at J, with 23 bases in the middle. The germline gives CDR1 MGHRA, CDR2 YSYEKL. This CDR3 is 17 amino acids long. DNA for the CDR3: TGCGCCAGCAGCCCCCAGGTTGGAGGGGTAATTTCTTACGAGCAGTACTTC. The encoded protein is CASSPQVGGVISYEQYF.

The chain uses TRBV9 and TRBJ2-5, with 9 bases identical to TRBD2. CDR1 and CDR2 (germline): SGDLS, YYNGEE. V was pared by 0 bases and J by 7 bases, with 1 base of the junction left unmatched. This CDR3 has 13 amino acids. This chain's CDR3 is CASSVELAGTQYF. The CDR3 DNA follows: TGTGCCAGCAGCGTAGAACTAGCGGGGACCCAGTACTTC. Filled out from reference TRBV9 and TRBJ2-5, the complete variable domain reads DSGVTQTPKHLITATGQRVTLRCSPRSGDLSVYWYQQSLDQGLQFLIQYYNGEERAKGNILERFSAQQFPDLHSELNLSSLELGDSALYFCASSVELAGTQYFGPGTRLLVL.

Only one count was recorded for this clone. This chain's CDR3 is CASSVPSARQETQYF. CDR3 nucleotides: TGCGCCAGCAGTGTGCCTAGCGCGCGCCAAGAGACCCAGTACTTC. The chain couples TRBV5-1 to TRBJ2-5; D perhaps matches TRBD2 (6 bases). This CDR3 comprises 15 residues. Trimming pared 5 bases from V and 1 base from J, leaving 15 bases between. Germline V gives CDR1 SGHRS, CDR2 YFSETQ.

The V gene is TRBV10-3, the J gene TRBJ1-1; TRBD1 aligns across 9 bases. CDR3 length: 13 residues. Trimming at V came to 10 bases and at J to 1 base, leaving 4 bases not matched to a gene. Germline assignment: CDR1 ENHRY and CDR2 SYGVKD. CDR3 loop: CATEGQGNTEAFF. CDR3 nucleotide sequence: TGTGCCACCGAGGGACAGGGGAACACTGAAGCTTTCTTT.

This clone was observed a few times. The chain joins TRBV29-1 to TRBJ2-7, with D perhaps matching TRBD2 (5 bases). Germline-derived CDR1 and CDR2 are SQVTM and ANQGSEA. The CDR3 covers 14 residues. With 5 bases removed from V and 0 bases from J, the gap between germline ends came to 14 bases. This chain's CDR3 is CSVRRLGSSYEQYF. In DNA, the CDR3 is TGCAGCGTTCGCCGATTGGGGAGCTCCTACGAGCAGTACTTC.

In its sample, this clone was seen a few times. V usage is TRBV19 and J usage is TRBJ2-1; 10 bases agree with TRBD2. Germline trimming cut 6 bases from V and 6 bases from J; bases unmatched to any gene: 5. This CDR3 region has 14 residues. Germline values: CDR1 LNHDA, CDR2 SQIVND (reference sequence). The CDR3 sequence: CASSPGLAFNEQFF. DNA of the CDR3: TGTGCCAGTAGCCCGGGACTAGCGTTCAATGAGCAGTTCTTC. The whole variable domain, remainder taken from reference TRBV19 and TRBJ2-1, is DGGITQSPKYLFRKEGQNVTLSCEQNLNHDAMYWYRQDPGQGLRLIYYSQIVNDFQKGDIAEGYSVSREKKESFPLTVTSAQKNPTAFYLCASSPGLAFNEQFFGPGTRLTVL.